This entry describes one T cell receptor (beta chain). CDR1 and CDR2 from the germline V gene are MNHEY and SVGAGI. Deletions cut 6 bases from V and 1 base from J, with 9 bases between. The CDR3 is 13 residues long. The PCR contained 60 Vbeta and 13 Jbeta primers. Method: immunoSEQ multiplex PCR; TCRdb's copy keeps in-frame clones and lacks some. The sample contains some 210,000 clones, about 85% of which appear only once. This record belongs to a study of cytomegalovirus exposure and HLA in healthy donors. Sequencing used PBMCs. The chain has TRBV6-5 and TRBJ1-2, with D possibly matching TRBD1 (5 bases). The clonotype originates from a woman in her forties or fifties in good health and CMV-seropositive. The CDR3 nucleotides are TGTGCCAGCAGGCAGACAGTTAACTATGGCTACACCTTC. It translates to CASRQTVNYGYTF.